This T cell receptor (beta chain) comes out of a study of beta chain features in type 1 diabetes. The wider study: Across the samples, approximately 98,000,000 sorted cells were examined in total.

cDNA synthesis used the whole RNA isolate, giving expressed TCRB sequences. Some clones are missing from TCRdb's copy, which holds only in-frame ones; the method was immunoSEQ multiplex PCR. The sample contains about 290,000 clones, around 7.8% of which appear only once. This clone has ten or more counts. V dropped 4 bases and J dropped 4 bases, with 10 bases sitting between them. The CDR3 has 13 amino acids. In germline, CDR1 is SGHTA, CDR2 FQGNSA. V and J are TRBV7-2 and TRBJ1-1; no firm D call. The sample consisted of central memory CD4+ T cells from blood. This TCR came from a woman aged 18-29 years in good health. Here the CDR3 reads CASSSFDGTEAFF. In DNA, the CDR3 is TGTGCCAGCAGCTCCTTTGATGGCACTGAAGCTTTCTTT.